Presented here are 23 T cell receptor beta chains from one specimen sequenced in a study of blood T cells in healthy people across ages. Next came a second PCR, run for about 6 to 12 cycles, which used a sample-barcoded 5' primer along with a J-beta primer mix. TCRdb recomputed calls from the 5' RACE reads with MiXCR, one row per CDR3 protein. The repertoire holds some 1.6 million distinct CDR3 sequences, with around 36% as singletons. The sample was blood. Every receptor here comes from a woman in her thirties in good health.

This clonotype turned up a few times. The rearrangement joins TRBV27 to TRBJ2-3; 7 bases align to TRBD2. From germline, CDR1 is MNHEY and CDR2 SMNVEV (reference sequence). The junction had 3 bases not matched to a gene; V was cut back by 2 bases and J by 10 bases. This CDR3 spans 12 amino acids. CDR3 nucleotides: TGTGCCAGCAGTTTAGAAGGGAGGGCGCAGTATTTT. Protein: CASSLEGRAQYF.

This clonotype was recorded a few times. The genes are TRBV27 and TRBJ2-1; 13 bases are a match to TRBD2. The CDR3 extends over 14 amino acids. The germline V gene encodes CDR1 MNHEY and CDR2 SMNVEV (reference sequence). Trimming cost V 6 bases and J 9 bases; bases outside gene matches: 5. The CDR3 DNA sequence: TGTGCCAGCAGACTAGCGGGGGGGCTAAGTGAGCAGTTCTTC. Translated, it gives CASRLAGGLSEQFF.

This rearrangement joins TRBV2 to TRBJ2-1; D may be TRBD2 (6 bases). Trimming left V 2 bases short and J 6 bases short, with 11 bases between. The CDR3 runs 14 residues. CDR1 and CDR2 from the germline V gene are SNHLY and FYNNEI. CDR3 DNA: TGTGCCAGCAGTGAAATGGGACTCTTCAATGAGCAGTTCTTC. Translated: CASSEMGLFNEQFF.

This clonotype was seen more than once but under ten times. At one of its ends the junction is not consistent with the germline gene, which may arise from a read error. This sequence joins TRBV6-5 and TRBJ1-6; no firm D call. This CDR3 has 16 amino acids. The V gene's germline CDR1 is MNHEY and CDR2 SVGAGI. CDR3 amino acids: CASSRTGLKQNSPPHF. CDR3 nucleotide sequence: TGTGCCAGCAGTAGGACTGGACTTAAACAGAATTCACCCCCCCACTTT.

This clonotype appeared a few times. The chain has TRBV5-1 and TRBJ2-1; TRBD2 matches 10 bases. The J segment lost 6 bases and the V segment lost 10 bases, leaving 13 bases of the junction unmatched. The length of the CDR3 is 15 residues. The germline V gene encodes CDR1 SGHRS and CDR2 YFSETQ. DNA of the CDR3: TGCGCCGTACGGACTAGCGGAAGAGATGTCAATGAGCAGTTCTTC. This translates into CAVRTSGRDVNEQFF.

J is TRBJ2-7 and V is TRBV5-1; D gene ambiguous. The V gene's germline CDR1 is SGHRS and CDR2 YFSETQ. With 1 base removed from V and 0 bases from J, the gap between germline ends came to 11 bases. The CDR3 covers 15 residues. DNA for the CDR3: TGCGCCAGCAGCTTGTCACCCGGGCCCTCCTACGAGCAGTACTTC. This codes for CASSLSPGPSYEQYF.

The chain has TRBV6-1 and TRBJ1-4, with a tentative D call TRBD1 (5 bases). Germline CDR1 is MNHNS and CDR2 is SASEGT. This CDR3 spans 12 amino acids. With 6 bases removed from V and 8 bases from J, the gap between germline ends came to 10 bases. The CDR3 loop is CASRKRDEKLFF. The CDR3, as DNA: TGTGCCAGCAGAAAAAGGGACGAAAAACTGTTTTTT.

The chain combines TRBV2 with TRBJ2-5; D perhaps matches TRBD2 (6 bases). Germline CDR1 and CDR2: SNHLY and FYNNEI. The CDR3 runs 16 residues. Trimming took off 10 bases at V and 1 base at J, with 22 bases between the two ends. The DNA for the CDR3 is TGTGCCAATAGGAGGGGAGCTAGCGTTTTCCAAGAGACCCAGTACTTC. It codes for CANRRGASVFQETQYF.

This clonotype showed up many times. The V call is TRBV10-3, the J call TRBJ2-5; tentative D call: TRBD2 (5 bases). This CDR3 is 13 amino acids long. Germline V lookup: CDR1 ENHRY, CDR2 SYGVKD. V was pared by 3 bases and J by 5 bases, with 10 bases between. CDR3 in DNA: TGTGCCATCAGTGATTCGGGCGGGGAGACCCAGTACTTC. Protein: CAISDSGGETQYF.

In the case of this clonotype: The germline gene is not matched at one end of the junction; a read error may be the cause. This chain joins TRBV5-1 and TRBJ2-6; D may correspond to TRBD1 or TRBD2 (5 bases each). This CDR3 comprises 16 residues. The germline CDR1 and CDR2 sequences are SGHRS and YFSETQ. CDR3 amino acids: CASSLGDYSGADVLTF. For the CDR3, the DNA is TGCGCCAGCAGCCTAGGAGACTACTCTGGGGCCGACGTCCTGACTTTC.

This clonotype occurred a few times. This sequence joins TRBV20-1 and TRBJ2-1, with no clear D. The CDR3 consists of 14 residues. V was trimmed by 2 bases and J by 0 bases, leaving 8 bases between them. The germline V gene has CDR1 DFQATT and CDR2 SNEGSKA (reference sequence). The CDR3 nucleotides are TGCAGTGCTAGAATCCGAAGCTCCTACAATGAGCAGTTCTTC. This sequence encodes CSARIRSSYNEQFF.

The DNA for the CDR3 is TGTGCCAGCAGTTACGGGGGGGCCTCCTACGAGCAGTACTTC. It is translated as CASSYGGASYEQYF. The chain employs TRBV6-5 and TRBJ2-7; possible D gene TRBD2, 7 bases. The length of the CDR3 is 14 residues. Trimming left V 2 bases short and J 0 bases short, with 8 bases between. Germline CDR1 is MNHEY and CDR2 is SVGAGI.

This clonotype was found a few times. This CDR3 is CASSLGALHF. CDR3 bases: TGTGCCAGCAGCTTAGGAGCCCTCCACTTT. The V and J genes are TRBV7-2 and TRBJ1-6; D gene ambiguous. Germline V gives CDR1 SGHTA, CDR2 FQGNSA. This CDR3 region has 10 residues. Trimming stripped 1 base from V and 14 bases from J, with 3 bases between.

This clonotype was observed a few times. The V and J genes are TRBV15 and TRBJ2-3; 8 nucleotides agree with TRBD1. Germline V gene sequence: CDR1 LNHNV, CDR2 YYDKDF (reference sequence). J gave up 3 bases and V 1 base, and 18 bases lay outside the gene matches. The CDR3 has 20 amino acids. The CDR3 DNA follows: TGTGCCACCAGCAGAGTGAAGGGACAGGTTATTGGCAAGAGAACAGATACGCAGTATTTT. This encodes CATSRVKGQVIGKRTDTQYF.

In its sample, this clonotype was seen a few times. The chain links TRBV25-1 to TRBJ1-2, with TRBD1 matching 8 bases. The CDR3 length is 16 residues. Germline assignment: CDR1 MGHDK and CDR2 SYGVNS. V was pared by 3 bases and J by 3 bases, with 9 bases of the junction left unmatched. This CDR3 reads CASSDPTNRGDYGYTF. The DNA for the CDR3 is TGTGCCAGCAGTGATCCCACAAACAGGGGGGACTATGGCTACACCTTC.

The chain carries TRBV5-1 and TRBJ2-3; 8 nucleotides agree with TRBD1. CDR1 is SGHRS, CDR2 YFSETQ, per germline. This CDR3 is 18 amino acids long. The J segment lost 1 base and the V segment lost 0 bases, leaving 10 bases of the junction unmatched. DNA of the CDR3: TGCGCCAGCAGCTTGGTGGACAGGGCACGGTTGGGCACAGATACGCAGTATTTT. This gives the protein CASSLVDRARLGTDTQYF.

This clonotype has just a few counts. The V call is TRBV6-6, the J call TRBJ2-5; 12 nucleotides match TRBD1. J lost 6 bases, V lost 8 bases, and 13 bases had no gene match. The germline V gene encodes CDR1 MNHNY and CDR2 SVGAGI (reference sequence). This CDR3 is built from 16 residues. The chain's CDR3 is CASGLPGQGAFQTQYF. DNA of the CDR3: TGTGCCAGCGGACTCCCGGGACAGGGGGCGTTTCAGACCCAGTACTTC.

This sequence joins TRBV20-1 and TRBJ2-4, with no clear D. Germline loops: CDR1 DFQATT, CDR2 SNEGSKA (reference sequence). Trimming stripped 6 bases from V and 2 bases from J, with 20 bases between. This CDR3 comprises 16 residues. The CDR3 sequence is CSASLPRDSSKNIQYF. The CDR3 coding sequence is TGCAGTGCCTCGCTCCCACGAGATTCTTCCAAAAACATTCAGTACTTC.

The rearrangement uses TRBV5-1 and TRBJ2-3; D is possibly TRBD2 (5 bases). Germline CDR1 SGHRS, CDR2 YFSETQ. The CDR3 length is 13 residues. The V end was cut by 1 base, the J end by 4 bases, with 7 bases between. The CDR3 spells CASSLSEADTQYF. CDR3 nucleotides: TGCGCCAGCAGCTTGTCGGAGGCAGATACGCAGTATTTT.

This clonotype was recorded at least ten times. V and J are TRBV6-1 and TRBJ2-7, with TRBD2 matching 12 bases. The CDR3 consists of 16 residues. The germline gives CDR1 MNHNS, CDR2 SASEGT. Germline trimming cut 3 bases from V and 0 bases from J; bases unmatched to any gene: 3. CDR3 sequence: CASSDRTSGISYEQYF. For the CDR3, the DNA is TGTGCCAGCAGTGATAGGACTAGCGGGATCTCCTACGAGCAGTACTTC.

This clonotype has a count of ten or more. The rearrangement joins TRBV29-1 to TRBJ2-7; 7 bases align to TRBD1. There are 14 residues in the CDR3. Germline V gene data show CDR1 as SQVTM and CDR2 as ANQGSEA. Trimming cost V 4 bases and J 5 bases; bases outside gene matches: 11. CDR3 sequence: CSVGNLGQGDEQYF. CDR3 DNA: TGCAGCGTTGGAAACCTGGGGCAGGGGGACGAGCAGTACTTC.

The chain carries TRBV12-3 or TRBV12-4 and TRBJ2-1; TRBD2 matches 8 bases. Trimming removed 0 bases from V and 5 bases from J; junction bases left unmatched: 6. The CDR3 contains 16 residues. The CDR3 DNA reads TGTGCCAGCAGTTTAGCGGGACTAGGGATCCACAATGAGCAGTTCTTC. Amino acid sequence: CASSLAGLGIHNEQFF.

V is TRBV18 and J is TRBJ2-5, with D tentatively TRBD1 (6 bases). The CDR3 runs to 13 residues. Germline loops: CDR1 KGHSH, CDR2 LQKENI. Trimming shortened V by 5 bases and J by 3 bases, and 10 bases separated the two germline ends. CDR3 DNA: TGTGCCAGCTCAATCCGGGACAAAGAGACCCAGTACTTC. The encoded protein is CASSIRDKETQYF.